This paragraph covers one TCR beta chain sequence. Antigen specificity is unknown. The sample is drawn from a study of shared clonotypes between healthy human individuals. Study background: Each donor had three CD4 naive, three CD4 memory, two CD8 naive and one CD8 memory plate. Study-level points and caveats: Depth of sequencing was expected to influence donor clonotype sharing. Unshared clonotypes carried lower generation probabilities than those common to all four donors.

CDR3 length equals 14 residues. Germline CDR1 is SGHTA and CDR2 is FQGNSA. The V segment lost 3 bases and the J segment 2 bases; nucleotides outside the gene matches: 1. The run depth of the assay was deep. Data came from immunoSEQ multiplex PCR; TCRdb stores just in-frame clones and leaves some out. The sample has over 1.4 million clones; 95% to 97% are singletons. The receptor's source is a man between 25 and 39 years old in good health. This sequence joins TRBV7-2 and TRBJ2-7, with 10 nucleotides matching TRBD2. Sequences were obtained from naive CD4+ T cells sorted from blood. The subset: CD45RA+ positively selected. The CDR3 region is CASSFTSGAYEQYF. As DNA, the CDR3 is TGTGCCAGCAGCTTCACTAGCGGGGCCTACGAGCAGTACTTC.